These 21 T cell receptor beta chains share one sample of origin, sequenced in a study of T cells in Graves' hyperthyroidism and ophthalmopathy. It was RNA transcripts that yielded the amplified TCR beta CDR3 regions. The TCR CDR3 first-round RT-PCR relied on the HTBI primer set. Each CDR3 protein is one row after TCRdb ran MiXCR on the multiplex PCR reads. The top ten clones hold approximately 5.7% of a sample with hundreds of thousands of distinct CDR3 sequences, around 14% of them seen once. Sequenced sample: blood. All receptors derive from a woman under 40 with Graves' hyperthyroidism that later progressed to Graves' ophthalmopathy.

This clonotype was seen ten or more times. One junction end disagrees with the germline gene, perhaps due to a read error. The rearrangement joins TRBV20-1 to TRBJ2-2; D perhaps matches TRBD2 (5 bases). This CDR3 spans 14 amino acids. Per the germline V gene, CDR1 is DFQATT and CDR2 is SNEGSKA (reference sequence). CDR3 DNA sequence: TGCAGTGCGAGAGGGTTTCGAAACACCGGGGAGCTGTTTTTT. Residues: CSARGFRNTGELFF.

This CDR3 is CASSRRGGFSGNTIYF. The CDR3 region has the DNA TGTGCCAGCAGCCGCCGCGGGGGATTCTCTGGAAACACCATATATTTT. The V and J genes are TRBV12-3 or TRBV12-4 and TRBJ1-3; possibly TRBD1 for D (5 bases). Trimming cost V 6 bases and J 0 bases, with 15 bases left between them. This CDR3 is 16 amino acids long.

This clonotype was seen many times. The J gene is TRBJ2-1, the V gene TRBV29-1; the match to TRBD2 covers 9 bases. Trimming cost V 6 bases and J 4 bases; bases outside gene matches: 7. This CDR3 contains 14 residues. Germline V gives CDR1 SQVTM, CDR2 ANQGSEA. The CDR3 sequence is CSVRSGREYNEQFF. The CDR3 nucleotides are TGCAGCGTACGTAGCGGGAGAGAGTACAATGAGCAGTTCTTC.

This clonotype has a count of ten or more. This rearrangement joins TRBV11-2 to TRBJ2-1; TRBD1 matches 7 bases. Germline V gene sequence: CDR1 SGHAT, CDR2 FQNNGV. The CDR3 runs to 16 residues. Germline trimming cut 1 base from V and 5 bases from J; bases unmatched to any gene: 8. CDR3 region: CASSLADRSFNNEQFF. The CDR3 nucleotides are TGTGCCAGCAGCTTAGCGGACAGGAGCTTCAACAATGAGCAGTTCTTC.

This clonotype has a count of ten or more. This chain connects TRBV7-8 to TRBJ2-1, with 9 bases that match TRBD1. The CDR3 covers 13 residues. The germline gives CDR1 SGHVS, CDR2 FQNEAQ. V dropped 5 bases and J dropped 12; count of bases not matched to a gene: 8. CDR3 nucleotide sequence: TGTGCCAGCAGCCTATCGGGACAGGGAGGGCAGTTCTTC. Protein product: CASSLSGQGGQFF.

As for this clonotype: One end of the junction varies from germline; a read error may be responsible. The CDR3 nucleotides are TGTGCTAGCAGCTTGCCGGGAGCGCAAGAGACCCAGTACTTC. This sequence encodes CASSLPGAQETQYF. This chain uses TRBV7-7 with TRBJ2-5; D possibly corresponds to TRBD2 (6 bases). CDR1 and CDR2 from the germline V gene are SSHAT and FNYEAQ (reference sequence). The CDR3 loop spans 14 amino acids.

The genes are TRBV5-1 and TRBJ2-7; 10 bases match TRBD2. Germline assignment: CDR1 SGHRS and CDR2 YFSETQ. V lost 2 bases to trimming and J lost 4 bases; unmatched junction nucleotides: 6. The CDR3 is 15 amino acids. CDR3 sequence: CASSFSSGSVYEQYF. The CDR3 region has the DNA TGCGCCAGCAGCTTCTCTAGCGGGAGTGTTTACGAGCAGTACTTC. Variable domain in full (rest from reference TRBV5-1 and TRBJ2-7): KAGVTQTPRYLIKTRGQQVTLSCSPISGHRSVSWYQQTPGQGLQFLFEYFSETQRNKGNFPGRFSGRQFSNSRSEMNVSTLELGDSALYLCASSFSSGSVYEQYFGPGTRLTVT.

This chain uses TRBV5-8 with TRBJ2-5; D might be TRBD2 (6 bases). Trimming cost V 4 bases and J 3 bases, with 16 bases left between them. The CDR3 covers 15 residues. Per the germline V gene, CDR1 is SGHTS and CDR2 is YDEGEE. CDR3 nucleotides: TGTGCCAGCAGCCAGGGACTTACTAGGGAAGAGACCCAGTACTTC. Translating gives CASSQGLTREETQYF.

In this sample, this clonotype turned up many times. This chain joins TRBV12-5 and TRBJ2-5, with TRBD2 matching over 9 bases. CDR3 size: 15 residues. J lost 9 bases, V lost 0 bases, and 8 bases had no gene match. CDR1 is LGHNT and CDR2 is FRNRAP in the germline V gene. DNA of the CDR3: TGTGCTAGTGGTTTGGTATCTAGCGGGGTCCCGGCCCAGTACTTC. Its translation: CASGLVSSGVPAQYF.

About this clonotype: This may stem from a read error, because a much larger clone lies one nucleotide away. The CDR3, as DNA: TGCAGCGAGGGAGGCGGCACAACCCGCACAGATACGCAGTATTTT. Amino acid sequence: CSEGGGTTRTDTQYF. The rearrangement joins TRBV29-1 to TRBJ2-3; TRBD2 might be the D (6 bases). Germline V gives CDR1 SQVTM, CDR2 ANQGSEA. V was shortened by 7 bases and J by 1 base, with 18 bases between the two germline ends. The CDR3 loop spans 15 amino acids.

The genes are TRBV5-1 and TRBJ2-1; 10 bases match TRBD1. The CDR3 extends over 14 amino acids. CDR1 and CDR2 from the germline V gene are SGHRS and YFSETQ. Trimming took 4 bases from V and 6 from J; bases not matched to a gene: 4. The CDR3 protein is CASSGRTGGNEQFF. The DNA for the CDR3 is TGCGCCAGCAGCGGGAGGACAGGGGGCAATGAGCAGTTCTTC. The variable domain in full, with the rest retrieved from reference TRBV5-1 and TRBJ2-1, is KAGVTQTPRYLIKTRGQQVTLSCSPISGHRSVSWYQQTPGQGLQFLFEYFSETQRNKGNFPGRFSGRQFSNSRSEMNVSTLELGDSALYLCASSGRTGGNEQFFGPGTRLTVL.

This clonotype occurred a few times. The chain recombines TRBV29-1 with TRBJ1-2, with D hard to call. The CDR3 covers 14 residues. The germline V gene has CDR1 SQVTM and CDR2 ANQGSEA. The ends were cut back, 0 bases at V and 7 bases at J, with 15 bases in the middle. CDR3 nucleotide sequence: TGCAGCGTTGAAGATCGGTTTGGTTTGAGTGGCTACACCTTC. Protein product: CSVEDRFGLSGYTF.

This CDR3 reads CASSLGTGGITEAFF. CDR3 sequence (DNA): TGTGCCAGCAGCTTGGGGACAGGGGGCATCACTGAAGCTTTCTTT. The chain employs TRBV5-6 and TRBJ1-1; 11 bases line up with TRBD1. Germline CDR1 is SGHDT and CDR2 is YYEEEE. CDR3 length: 15 amino acids. Unmatched junction bases numbered 2, after V lost 0 bases and J lost 4 bases.

This clonotype was picked up a small number of times. The rearrangement uses TRBV7-2 and TRBJ1-2; D is possibly TRBD1 (5 bases). Trimming stripped 5 bases from V and 4 bases from J, with 17 bases between. Looked up from germline, CDR1 is SGHTA and CDR2 is FQGNSA. The CDR3 has 15 amino acids. CDR3 DNA sequence: TGTGCCAGCAGCCCACGGCGGGACGGGGTCTATGGCTACACCTTC. Amino acids: CASSPRRDGVYGYTF.

This clonotype came up many times. The CDR3 loop is CAWSVRRGNQPQHF. CDR3 bases: TGTGCCTGGAGTGTACGACGAGGGAATCAGCCCCAGCATTTT. The chain carries TRBV30 and TRBJ1-5; D ambiguous. Trimming took 0 bases from V and 4 from J, leaving 10 bases between them. The CDR3 contains 14 residues. Germline loops: CDR1 GTSNPN, CDR2 SVGIG (reference sequence).

This clonotype has at least ten counts. This chain uses TRBV6-2 or TRBV6-3 with TRBJ2-7; tentatively, D is TRBD1 (6 bases). This CDR3 has 13 residues. Trimming stripped 4 bases from V and 5 bases from J, with 12 bases between. Per the germline V gene, CDR1 is MNHEY and CDR2 is SVGEGT. The CDR3, as DNA: TGTGCCAGCAGTTCGAACAGGGTGGACGAGCAGTACTTC. Its translation: CASSSNRVDEQYF.

This clonotype came up many times. The chain links TRBV9 to TRBJ2-1; D remains unclear. Germline lookup yields CDR1 SGDLS and CDR2 YYNGEE. The CDR3 is 14 amino acids. V dropped 0 bases and J dropped 6 bases, with 10 bases sitting between them. The CDR3 sequence is CASSVGPGANEQFF. The CDR3 nucleotides are TGTGCCAGCAGCGTAGGACCGGGCGCCAATGAGCAGTTCTTC.

This clonotype has at least ten counts. The rearrangement joins TRBV2 to TRBJ1-2; 7 bases agree with TRBD1. There are 17 residues in the CDR3. Trimming at V came to 3 bases and at J to 4 bases, leaving 14 bases not matched to a gene. Germline V gene lookup returns CDR1 SNHLY and CDR2 FYNNEI. The DNA for the CDR3 is TGTGCCAGCAGTGATTCGGAACAGGGGAGCTCCCGCTATGGCTACACCTTC. It is translated as CASSDSEQGSSRYGYTF.

A few counts support this clonotype. This chain links TRBV7-9 with TRBJ2-6, with D perhaps assigned TRBD1 or TRBD2 (5 bases each). V lost 4 bases and J 8 bases, leaving 9 bases between the germline ends. Germline values: CDR1 SEHNR, CDR2 FQNEAQ (reference sequence). The CDR3 covers 13 residues. CDR3 sequence reads: CASSSWGTNVLTF. The DNA of the CDR3 is TGTGCCAGCAGCTCCTGGGGGACCAACGTCCTGACTTTC.

Notes on this clonotype: A much larger clone differs from this one at a single base, so this may be a read error. The CDR3 nucleotides are TGTGCCAGCAGCTTAGTCAGCTCTAGCAATCAGCCCCACCATTTT. Translation gives CASSLVSSSNQPHHF. V is TRBV7-9 and J is TRBJ1-5; D is unresolved. This CDR3 contains 15 residues. CDR1 and CDR2 (germline): SEHNR, FQNEAQ (reference sequence).

This clonotype has at least ten counts. V is TRBV5-6 and J is TRBJ2-2; D tentatively fits TRBD1 or TRBD2 (6 bases each). Germline V gene sequence: CDR1 SGHDT, CDR2 YYEEEE. The V and J ends lost 6 bases and 1 base respectively, with 10 bases between them. The CDR3 runs to 14 residues. The CDR3 coding sequence is TGTGCCAGCATTCGGGGGCGGAACACCGGGGAGCTGTTTTTT. Translated, it gives CASIRGRNTGELFF. The full variable domain, rest sourced from reference TRBV5-6 and TRBJ2-2, is DAGVTQSPTHLIKTRGQQVTLRCSPKSGHDTVSWYQQALGQGPQFIFQYYEEEERQRGNFPDRFSGHQFPNYSSELNVNALLLGDSALYLCASIRGRNTGELFFGEGSRLTVL.